This entry features one TCR beta chain sequence. This specimen comes from a study of blood T cell repertoires in COVID-19. Study-level information: From T cells, B-cell-depleted T cells, or PBMCs came the material, which was cDNA or gDNA.

Individuals aged 18 to 89 years were recruited from about two dozen US areas. Cohorts were assigned according to the clinical history that participants reported. From germline, CDR1 is MGHDK and CDR2 SYGVNS. V was pared by 3 bases and J by 0 bases, with 10 bases of the junction left unmatched. The CDR3 contains 17 residues. Authors' methods: Counts of nucleated cells, estimated from reference gene primer amplification, were obtained. Profiled with immunoSEQ multiplex PCR; TCRdb holds only in-frame clones, not every one. V and J calls and clone size are copied from that table; D and trimming were computed from the DNA. This table has more than 200,000 clones, more than 70% appearing once.

This clonotype originated in a woman in her thirties or forties with acute COVID-19. The sequenced material came from PBMCs or T cells enriched from blood (not recorded which). This chain links TRBV25-1 with TRBJ1-1, with 7 bases matching TRBD1. CDR3 in DNA: TGTGCCAGCAGTGAGCGGGCAGGGGGTCCTATGAACACTGAAGCTTTCTTT. Amino acid sequence: CASSERAGGPMNTEAFF.